A single sample is the source of the 29 T cell receptor beta chains below, sequenced in a study of cytotoxic CD8 clonotypes in ibrutinib-treated CLL. Clones were sequenced by immunoSEQ multiplex PCR, and TCRdb holds only the in-frame ones, with some missing. This sample has 150,000 to 200,000 clones, with more than 70% found just once. This specimen consisted of PBMCs, obtained at disease progression, from a patient treated with ibrutinib. The receptors stem from a human donor with chronic lymphocytic leukemia.

The chain uses TRBV25-1 and TRBJ1-1, with 8 positions matching TRBD1. V shed 6 bases, J shed 2 bases, and the junction held 8 bases outside the gene matches. Germline V gene data show CDR1 as MGHDK and CDR2 as SYGVNS. The CDR3 has 15 amino acids. CDR3 nucleotide sequence: TGTGCCAGCAGCGAAGACAGGGGATTTAACACTGAAGCTTTCTTT. This translates into CASSEDRGFNTEAFF.

This sequence joins TRBV5-1 and TRBJ1-4, with TRBD1 as a possible D gene (5 bases). Germline V gives CDR1 SGHRS, CDR2 YFSETQ. Between the trimmed V and J ends, which lost 2 bases and 2 bases, there was a span of 13 bases. CDR3 size: 16 residues. The DNA for the CDR3 is TGCGCCAGCAGCTTTCAACTTCAGGGTACTAATGAAAAACTGTTTTTT. It encodes CASSFQLQGTNEKLFF.

J is TRBJ1-2 and V is TRBV7-6, with D possibly TRBD1 on 6 matching bases. V lost 2 bases, J lost 2 bases, and 9 bases lay in between. The CDR3 length is 14 residues. CDR1 and CDR2 from the germline V gene are SGHVS and FNYEAQ. Written as DNA, the CDR3 is TGTGCCAGCAGCTTACTTCAGGGGAACTATGGCTACACCTTC. This sequence encodes CASSLLQGNYGYTF. Variable domain in full (rest from reference TRBV7-6 and TRBJ1-2): GAGVSQSPRYKVTKRGQDVALRCDPISGHVSLYWYRQALGQGPEFLTYFNYEAQQDKSGLPNDRFSAERPEGSISTLTIQRTEQRDSAMYRCASSLLQGNYGYTFGSGTRLTVV.

The V and J genes are TRBV6-1 and TRBJ2-1, with 8 nucleotides matching TRBD1. The CDR3 covers 17 residues. The germline CDR1 and CDR2 sequences are MNHNS and SASEGT. After removal of 2 bases from V and 3 bases from J, the junction contained 9 bases not matched to a gene. The CDR3: CASSEYPDRVIYNEQFF. The DNA for the CDR3 is TGTGCCAGCAGTGAATACCCGGACAGGGTGATCTACAATGAGCAGTTCTTC.

The gene calls are TRBV25-1 and TRBJ1-5, with D possibly matching TRBD1 (6 bases). Trimming shortened V by 0 bases and J by 1 base, and 10 bases separated the two germline ends. The germline V gene encodes CDR1 MGHDK and CDR2 SYGVNS. The CDR3 contains 16 residues. The CDR3 nucleotides are TGTGCCAGCAGTGAATACGGGGGCACGAGCAATCAGCCCCAGCATTTT. This sequence encodes CASSEYGGTSNQPQHF.

The V call is TRBV2, the J call TRBJ1-5; 7 bases fit TRBD1. This CDR3 is built from 15 residues. Per germline, CDR1 SNHLY and CDR2 FYNNEI. V was clipped by 6 bases and J by 2 bases; unmatched bases: 7. In nucleotides, the CDR3 is TGTGCCAGCAGGGGACCCGGGACAGGCAATCAGCCCCAGCATTTT. The encoded protein is CASRGPGTGNQPQHF. Drawing the rest from reference TRBV2 and TRBJ1-5, the complete variable domain is EPEVTQTPSHQVTQMGQEVILRCVPISNHLYFYWYRQILGQKVEFLVSFYNNEISEKSEIFDDQFSVERPDGSNFTLKIRSTKLEDSAMYFCASRGPGTGNQPQHFGDGTRLSIL.

The V gene is TRBV7-2, the J gene TRBJ2-5; 14 bases agree with TRBD2. From germline, CDR1 is SGHTA and CDR2 FQGNSA. This CDR3 has 17 residues. Trimming cost V 0 bases and J 5 bases; bases outside gene matches: 5. CDR3: CASSLASGLAGVETQYF. CDR3 DNA sequence: TGTGCCAGCAGCTTAGCATCGGGACTAGCGGGAGTGGAGACCCAGTACTTC.

CDR3 sequence: CASMSGNSYEQYF. The CDR3 nucleotides are TGTGCCAGCATGAGCGGGAACTCCTACGAGCAGTACTTC. The chain uses TRBV6-6 and TRBJ2-7; 7 bases are shared with TRBD2. This CDR3 has 13 amino acids. The J segment lost 0 bases and the V segment lost 7 bases, leaving 3 bases of the junction unmatched. Germline CDR1 reads MNHNY; CDR2 reads SVGAGI (reference sequence).

The rearrangement uses TRBV11-3 and TRBJ2-7; TRBD2 might be the D (6 bases). Germline V gene lookup returns CDR1 SGHNT and CDR2 YENEEA. The CDR3 is 15 residues long. V gave up 4 bases and J gave up 5 bases, with 18 bases separating them. CDR3 DNA sequence: TGTGCCAGCAGCTCGGGCCGGAACTCGGGGGACGAGCAGTACTTC. Translation: CASSSGRNSGDEQYF.

The DNA for the CDR3 is TGTGCCAGCAGAAGACAGGGGAACACTGAAGCTTTCTTT. Translation gives CASRRQGNTEAFF. The rearrangement links TRBV5-4 to TRBJ1-1; 7 bases agree with TRBD1. CDR3 size: 13 residues. Unmatched junction bases numbered 2, after V lost 5 bases and J lost 1 base. Germline V gene lookup returns CDR1 SGHNT and CDR2 YYREEE (reference sequence).

V usage is TRBV27 and J usage is TRBJ2-7; 8 nucleotides line up with TRBD2. CDR3 length: 13 amino acids. Germline V lookup: CDR1 MNHEY, CDR2 SMNVEV (reference sequence). V lost 4 bases to trimming and J lost 2 bases; unmatched junction nucleotides: 1. The CDR3 sequence is CASSYSGAYEQYF. In DNA form, the CDR3 reads TGTGCCAGCAGTTATAGCGGGGCCTACGAGCAGTACTTC.

The chain has TRBV7-9 and TRBJ1-5; no firm D call. The CDR3 contains 14 residues. Deletions cut 1 base from V and 3 bases from J, with 7 bases between. Germline V gene lookup returns CDR1 SEHNR and CDR2 FQNEAQ (reference sequence). The CDR3 DNA is TGTGCCAGCAGCTTAGAAGGGTCCAATCAGCCCCAGCATTTT. Translation gives CASSLEGSNQPQHF.

A note on this clone: At one end the junction does not follow the germline gene, possibly because of a read error. CDR3 sequence (DNA): TGTGCTAGCAGCCCCGACAGGGACAATGAGCAGTTCTTC. It yields the protein CASSPDRDNEQFF. The chain has TRBV7-7 and TRBJ2-1; TRBD1 matches 7 bases. The length of the CDR3 is 13 residues. CDR1 SSHAT and CDR2 FNYEAQ come from the germline V gene (reference sequence).

The chain recombines TRBV7-7 with TRBJ2-1; 10 bases line up with TRBD1. This CDR3 has 14 residues. The V segment lost 5 bases and the J segment 10 bases; nucleotides outside the gene matches: 8. Per germline, CDR1 SSHAT and CDR2 FNYEAQ (reference sequence). The CDR3 DNA follows: TGTGCCAGCAGCCTAAGGGACAGGGGATTCGAGCAGTTCTTC. It specifies CASSLRDRGFEQFF. The full variable domain, its missing parts supplied by reference TRBV7-7 and TRBJ2-1, is GAGVSQSPRYKVTKRGQDVTLRCDPISSHATLYWYQQALGQGPEFLTYFNYEAQPDKSGLPSDRFSAERPEGSISTLTIQRTEQRDSAMYRCASSLRDRGFEQFFGPGTRLTVL.

The J gene is TRBJ1-2, the V gene TRBV19, with TRBD1 matching over 7 bases. The CDR3 has 14 residues. J was trimmed by 7 bases and V by 4 bases; bases with no gene match: 9. Germline-derived CDR1 and CDR2 are LNHDA and SQIVND (reference sequence). In nucleotides, the CDR3 is TGTGCCAGTAGTACCGACAGGGAATGGGGTGGCTACACCTTC. It is translated as CASSTDREWGGYTF.

The genes are TRBV6-5 and TRBJ2-6, with D unclear. V lost 6 bases and J 2 bases, leaving 11 bases between the germline ends. The V gene's germline CDR1 is MNHEY and CDR2 SVGAGI. The CDR3 extends over 15 amino acids. The CDR3 coding sequence is TGTGCCAGCAGACAGTTTTTGCCTGGGGCCAACGTCCTGACTTTC. Its translation is CASRQFLPGANVLTF.

On this clone itself: Other DNA sequences of this sample code for an identical CDR3. This chain links TRBV28 with TRBJ2-3; D ambiguous. This CDR3 region has 14 residues. CDR1 and CDR2 (germline): MDHEN, SYDVKM. V gave up 3 bases and J gave up 1 base, with 8 bases separating them. CDR3 DNA: TGTGCCAGCAGTTTTCTCCAAGGCACAGATACGCAGTATTTT. Protein product: CASSFLQGTDTQYF.

This clone was detected a few times. This chain connects TRBV10-2 to TRBJ1-1, with D possibly TRBD1 on 6 matching bases. Trimming removed 6 bases at V and 2 bases at J, with 16 bases between. This CDR3 contains 15 residues. The germline V gene encodes CDR1 WSHSY and CDR2 SAAADI. The CDR3 here is CASRGYGGQNTEAFF. Written as DNA, the CDR3 is TGCGCCAGCAGGGGGTATGGGGGACAAAACACTGAAGCTTTCTTT.

This clone came up a few times. The rearrangement joins TRBV10-3 to TRBJ1-1, with D maybe TRBD1 (6 bases). From germline, CDR1 is ENHRY and CDR2 SYGVKD. This CDR3 is built from 15 residues. V shed 4 bases and J shed 0 bases, with 12 bases lying between them. CDR3 residues: CAISGTENMNTEAFF. The CDR3 DNA sequence: TGTGCCATCAGTGGGACAGAAAACATGAACACTGAAGCTTTCTTT.

The V call is TRBV4-2, the J call TRBJ2-3; 13 bases fit TRBD2. The V and J ends lost 3 bases and 8 bases, in that order; junction bases with no gene match: 8. Per the germline V gene, CDR1 is LGHNA and CDR2 is YNFKEQ. The CDR3 contains 16 residues. CDR3 DNA: TGTGCCAGCAGCCACACACTAGCGGGAGGGCCCGGTACGCAGTATTTT. It yields the protein CASSHTLAGGPGTQYF.

CDR3 region: CASSLPGLSDTQYF. CDR3 DNA sequence: TGTGCCAGCAGCCTACCGGGACTGTCAGATACGCAGTATTTT. The V and J genes are TRBV14 and TRBJ2-3; a possible D gene is TRBD2 (6 bases). Trimming stripped 4 bases from V and 4 bases from J, with 12 bases between. Germline-derived CDR1 and CDR2 are SGHDN and FVKESK. This CDR3 contains 14 residues.

This chain links TRBV6-5 with TRBJ1-5; no reliable D call. V dropped 5 bases and J dropped 9 bases, with 8 bases sitting between them. Germline V gene sequence: CDR1 MNHEY, CDR2 SVGAGI. The CDR3 has 11 amino acids. The CDR3 region is CASSRVGPQHF. CDR3 DNA sequence: TGTGCCAGCAGTCGAGTTGGGCCCCAGCATTTT.

The gene calls are TRBV5-1 and TRBJ1-3; D is unclear. Germline values: CDR1 SGHRS, CDR2 YFSETQ. Trimming pared 6 bases from V and 0 bases from J, leaving 13 bases between. This CDR3 region has 15 residues. This CDR3 reads CASTLDPNSGNTIYF. DNA for the CDR3: TGCGCCAGCACCTTAGACCCCAACTCTGGAAACACCATATATTTT.

The rearrangement links TRBV5-1 to TRBJ2-1, with 12 bases matching TRBD2. Germline trimming cut 4 bases from V and 7 bases from J; bases unmatched to any gene: 6. The CDR3 sequence is 15 residues long. Germline CDR1 SGHRS, CDR2 YFSETQ. The CDR3 nucleotides read TGCGCCAGCAGCCTGGAAACTAGCGGGAGGAATGAGCAGTTCTTC. Translated, it gives CASSLETSGRNEQFF.

The chain carries TRBV9 and TRBJ2-7; TRBD1 might be the D (7 bases). V lost 2 bases and J lost 7, with 19 bases in between. Looked up from germline, CDR1 is SGDLS and CDR2 is YYNGEE. The CDR3 covers 15 residues. This CDR3 is CASSVGGQEGSEQYF. Here the CDR3 DNA reads TGTGCCAGCAGCGTGGGAGGACAGGAGGGAAGTGAGCAGTACTTC. Using reference TRBV9 and TRBJ2-7 for the parts outside the CDR3, the full variable domain is DSGVTQTPKHLITATGQRVTLRCSPRSGDLSVYWYQQSLDQGLQFLIQYYNGEERAKGNILERFSAQQFPDLHSELNLSSLELGDSALYFCASSVGGQEGSEQYFGPGTRLTVT.

The count of this clone is one. This rearrangement joins TRBV2 to TRBJ2-2; 11 bases align to TRBD1. V lost 4 bases and J lost 5; bases outside the gene matches: 6. The CDR3 length is 16 residues. Germline assignment: CDR1 SNHLY and CDR2 FYNNEI. As DNA, the CDR3 is TGTGCCAGCAGTGGGCCCGGGACAGGGGGTACCGGGGAGCTGTTTTTT. Translating gives CASSGPGTGGTGELFF.

This chain's CDR3 is CASSEYWTGPMDTQYF. As DNA, the CDR3 is TGTGCCAGCAGTGAATATTGGACAGGCCCCATGGATACGCAGTATTTT. The chain uses TRBV6-1 and TRBJ2-3; 7 nucleotides agree with TRBD1. This CDR3 has 16 residues. The V gene's germline CDR1 is MNHNS and CDR2 SASEGT. The V and J ends lost 2 bases and 6 bases, in that order; junction bases with no gene match: 11.

V and J are TRBV5-1 and TRBJ2-7; possibly TRBD1 for D (5 bases). Trimming removed 3 bases from V and 2 bases from J, with 15 bases in between. Germline V gene sequence: CDR1 SGHRS, CDR2 YFSETQ. The CDR3 loop spans 15 amino acids. This chain's CDR3 is CASSWGRVTTYEQYF. The CDR3 DNA reads as TGCGCCAGCAGCTGGGGCCGGGTAACGACCTACGAGCAGTACTTC.

The V gene is TRBV10-3, the J gene TRBJ2-7; 10 nucleotides match TRBD1. CDR1 and CDR2 (germline): ENHRY, SYGVKD. The CDR3 extends over 16 amino acids. Germline trimming cut 0 bases from V and 4 bases from J; bases unmatched to any gene: 6. This CDR3 is CAISESLGTGEYEQYF. The CDR3 DNA reads as TGTGCCATCAGTGAGTCCCTGGGGACAGGGGAGTACGAGCAGTACTTC.